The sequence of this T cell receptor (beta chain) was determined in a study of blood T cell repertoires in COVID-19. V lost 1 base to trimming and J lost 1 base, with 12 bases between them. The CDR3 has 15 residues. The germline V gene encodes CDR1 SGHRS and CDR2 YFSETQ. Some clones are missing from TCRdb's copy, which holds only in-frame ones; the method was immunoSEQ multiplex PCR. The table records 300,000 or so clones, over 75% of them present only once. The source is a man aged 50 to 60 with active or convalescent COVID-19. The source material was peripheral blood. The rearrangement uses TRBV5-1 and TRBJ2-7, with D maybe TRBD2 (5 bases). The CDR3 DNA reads TGCGCCAGCAGCTTGAGCTCGACGGGGTCCTACGAGCAGTACTTC. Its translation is CASSLSSTGSYEQYF. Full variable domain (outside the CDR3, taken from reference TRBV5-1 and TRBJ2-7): KAGVTQTPRYLIKTRGQQVTLSCSPISGHRSVSWYQQTPGQGLQFLFEYFSETQRNKGNFPGRFSGRQFSNSRSEMNVSTLELGDSALYLCASSLSSTGSYEQYFGPGTRLTVT.